This is a list of T cell receptor beta chains from one sample in a study of T cells in Graves' hyperthyroidism and ophthalmopathy. MiXCR, run by TCRdb on the multiplex PCR reads, gives a single entry per CDR3 protein. The profile shows hundreds of thousands of distinct CDR3 sequences, less than 25% of them singletons. The sample consisted of blood. These receptors were taken from a man aged 25 to 40 with Graves' ophthalmopathy. The CDR3 runs from the conserved cysteine through the conserved F or W. A D gene is named only where the DNA matches it firmly. The listing skips clone size in some rows; elsewhere it reads once, few, many or a size class.

V gene	D gene	clone size	J gene	CDR3 DNA	CDR3 protein
TRBV3-1	TRBD1	many	TRBJ1-1	TGTGCCAGCATCAATACATTGGGGACAGGGGAAAACACTGAAGCTTTCTTT	CASINTLGTGENTEAFF
TRBV20-1	NA	few	TRBJ1-2	TGCAGTGCTAGAGATCTGGAGCCAGGGCAAAACTATGGCTACACCTTC	CSARDLEPGQNYGYTF
TRBV2	NA	many	TRBJ2-3	TGTGCCAGCATGTCCAGGACCATCCGCACAGATACGCAGTATTTT	CASMSRTIRTDTQYF
TRBV6-2/TRBV6-3	NA	NA	TRBJ1-3	TGTGCCAGCAGTTACTCGGGACTTCAATTAAACACCATATATTTT	CASSYSGLQLNTIYF
TRBV28	NA	NA	TRBJ2-7	TGTGCCAGCAGTTTGCTGGCAAGATCCTACGAGCAGTACTTC	CASSLLARSYEQYF
TRBV5-1	TRBD1	many	TRBJ2-1	TGCGCCAGCAGCTCGACAGGGTCGGGTGAGCAGTTCTTC	CASSSTGSGEQFF
TRBV7-2	NA	many	TRBJ2-3	TGTGCCAGCAGCCTAGGCTTTTCAGATACGCAGTATTTT	CASSLGFSDTQYF
TRBV7-7	TRBD1	NA	TRBJ2-7	TGTGCTAGCAGCCAGGGACAGGGCTCCGAGCAGTACTTC	CASSQGQGSEQYF
TRBV2	NA	few	TRBJ2-3	TGTGCCAGCAGTGGGACGAACACAGATACGCAGTATTTT	CASSGTNTDTQYF
TRBV28	TRBD1	few	TRBJ2-5	TGTGCCAGCTCTACAGGGGGCTGGCAAGAGACCCAGTACTTC	CASSTGGWQETQYF
TRBV5-1	TRBD1	many	TRBJ1-6	TGCGCCAGCAGCCGATCGCCCGACAGGGTACCCCTCCACTTT	CASSRSPDRVPLHF
TRBV27	TRBD1	NA	TRBJ2-1	TGTGCCAGCAGTTTCGGGACAGGGTCCTGCAATGAGCAGTTCTTC	CASSFGTGSCNEQFF
TRBV30	NA	many	TRBJ1-1	TGTGCCTGGGGTCCCCCTTGGAGGAACACTGAAGCTTTCTTT	CAWGPPWRNTEAFF
TRBV18	NA	many	TRBJ2-1	TGTGCCAGCTCCCCGGGACAACACCACAATGAGCAGTTCTTC	CASSPGQHHNEQFF
TRBV5-4	NA	NA	TRBJ2-3	TGTGCCAGCAGCTTTAAGGCGGTCGATACGCAGTATTTT	CASSFKAVDTQYF
TRBV3-1	NA	few	TRBJ2-3	TGTGCCAGCAGCCAAGTGGGCGGGTCCGGGTCAGATACGCAGTATTTT	CASSQVGGSGSDTQYF
TRBV7-2	NA	many	TRBJ2-1	TGTGCCAGCAGCAACGGGACTTTTTCCTACAATGAGCAGTTCTTC	CASSNGTFSYNEQFF
TRBV6-2/TRBV6-3	NA	many	TRBJ2-1	TGTGCCAGCACCCCGGCCGGGTGGTCCAATGAGCAGTTCTTC	CASTPAGWSNEQFF
TRBV20-1	NA	NA	TRBJ2-7	TGCAGTGCTGCCGTGGAGGGGTTAAGGGGGCAGTACTTC	CSAAVEGLRGQYF
TRBV7-9	NA	few	TRBJ2-7	TGTGCCAGCAGCCTAGGTCGAGCCGAGCAGTACTTC	CASSLGRAEQYF
TRBV6-1	NA	NA	TRBJ2-1	TGTGCCAGCACCCCCTATACCAGCTCCTACAATGAGCAGTTCTTC	CASTPYTSSYNEQFF
TRBV4-1	NA	NA	TRBJ1-6	TGCGCCAGCAGCCATCCCGACAATTCACCCCTCCACTTT	CASSHPDNSPLHF